The 22 T cell receptor beta chains below all came from one sample that was sequenced in a study of blood T cell repertoires in COVID-19. The repertoire was sequenced with immunoSEQ multiplex PCR; TCRdb's copy has only in-frame clones and lacks some. The data contain hundreds of thousands of clones, 85% to 90% of them singletons. The sequencing sample was made of PBMCs or T cells enriched from blood (not recorded which). These TCRs come from a man aged 25 to 40 who had recovered from COVID-19.

The chain combines TRBV9 with TRBJ2-2, with D hard to call. Germline CDR1 SGDLS, CDR2 YYNGEE. The CDR3 totals 12 residues. Trimming left V 2 bases short and J 4 bases short, with 3 bases between. CDR3 loop: CASSVFTGELFF. The CDR3 bases are TGTGCCAGCAGCGTCTTCACCGGGGAGCTGTTTTTT.

The chain recombines TRBV6-5 with TRBJ1-1, with 8 bases that match TRBD1. The CDR3 contains 14 residues. V trimming: 7 bases; J trimming: 1 base; junction bases outside the gene matches: 5. The germline V gene encodes CDR1 MNHEY and CDR2 SVGAGI. CDR3 loop: CASTRTGSNTEAFF. The CDR3 nucleotides are TGTGCCAGCACCCGGACAGGGTCGAACACTGAAGCTTTCTTT.

The J gene is TRBJ1-6, the V gene TRBV7-2; perhaps TRBD1 as D (5 bases). V shed 5 bases and J shed 10 bases, with 18 bases lying between them. The germline CDR1 and CDR2 sequences are SGHTA and FQGNSA. This CDR3 has 15 residues. The CDR3 sequence: CASSAHARERSPLHF. CDR3 in DNA: TGTGCCAGCAGCGCACACGCCAGGGAAAGGTCACCCCTCCACTTT.

This clone was detected once. The rearrangement uses TRBV3-1 (or the pseudogene TRBV3-2) and TRBJ2-7, with 11 positions matching TRBD1. V shed 4 bases and J 5 bases; nucleotides not matched to a gene: 16. Germline CDR1 LGHDT, CDR2 YNNKEL (reference sequence). The CDR3 covers 18 residues. The CDR3 protein is CASSPNRGTGGFGNEQYF. The CDR3 DNA is TGTGCCAGCAGCCCTAACAGGGGGACAGGGGGATTTGGGAACGAGCAGTACTTC.

V usage is TRBV27 and J usage is TRBJ1-6, with D perhaps TRBD1 (6 bases). The CDR3 is 16 amino acids. Germline CDR1 and CDR2: MNHEY and SMNVEV (reference sequence). V was cut by 4 bases and J by 5 bases, with 15 bases left in between. DNA of the CDR3: TGTGCCAGCAGTTCGACGGACAGTTTTCATAATTCACCCCTCCACTTT. It specifies CASSSTDSFHNSPLHF.

The gene calls are TRBV11-3 and TRBJ2-7; 11 bases match TRBD2. This CDR3 comprises 19 residues. Trimming cost V 3 bases and J 4 bases; bases outside gene matches: 17. Per the germline V gene, CDR1 is SGHNT and CDR2 is YENEEA. The DNA for the CDR3 is TGTGCCAGCAGCTTCAGACTTAGGGGTCTAGCGGGAGGTCCGTACGAGCAGTACTTC. Protein sequence: CASSFRLRGLAGGPYEQYF.

The chain joins TRBV9 to TRBJ1-2; D is possibly TRBD1 (6 bases). V lost 6 bases and J lost 4, with 19 bases in between. Looked up from germline, CDR1 is SGDLS and CDR2 is YYNGEE. The CDR3 consists of 15 residues. The CDR3 spells CASNQEQGSVYGYTF. The CDR3 DNA reads TGTGCCAGCAACCAAGAACAGGGTTCGGTCTATGGCTACACCTTC.

V gene TRBV29-1 combines with J gene TRBJ2-3; weak D call: TRBD1 (5 bases). In germline, CDR1 is SQVTM, CDR2 ANQGSEA. The CDR3 has 17 residues. Between the trimmed V and J ends, which lost 2 bases and 4 bases, there was a span of 22 bases. The CDR3 DNA is TGCAGCGTTGAAAGGGGCCGGTCGCCTAACACAGCAGATACGCAGTATTTT. Its protein product is CSVERGRSPNTADTQYF.

V gene TRBV7-9 combines with J gene TRBJ1-2, with TRBD1 matching 9 bases. Looked up from germline, CDR1 is SEHNR and CDR2 is FQNEAQ (reference sequence). The CDR3 loop spans 13 amino acids. V shed 1 base and J 8 bases; nucleotides not matched to a gene: 2. The CDR3 region is CASSLGQGGGYTF. The DNA of the CDR3 is TGTGCCAGCAGCTTAGGACAGGGGGGAGGCTACACCTTC.

The gene calls are TRBV27 and TRBJ2-1; tentative D call: TRBD1 (7 bases). The CDR3 runs to 17 residues. The germline V gene has CDR1 MNHEY and CDR2 SMNVEV (reference sequence). V was shortened by 2 bases and J by 3 bases, with 17 bases between the two germline ends. The DNA of the CDR3 is TGTGCCAGCAGTTTAAACGACAGGGTCGGGAGCTACAATGAGCAGTTCTTC. It is translated as CASSLNDRVGSYNEQFF.

The chain couples TRBV6-5 to TRBJ1-6, with TRBD1 matching 8 bases. CDR1 is MNHEY and CDR2 is SVGAGI in the germline V gene. The CDR3 covers 16 residues. Losses at the gene ends were 0 bases for V and 10 bases for J; bases not matched to a gene: 8. The CDR3: CASSYSRRTGQSPLHF. CDR3 sequence (DNA): TGTGCCAGCAGTTACTCAAGACGGACAGGGCAGTCACCCCTCCACTTT.

This chain links TRBV7-2 with TRBJ2-1, with 8 positions matching TRBD1. Germline CDR1 is SGHTA and CDR2 is FQGNSA. The J segment lost 5 bases and the V segment lost 3 bases, leaving 6 bases of the junction unmatched. The CDR3 is 15 amino acids. CDR3 sequence (DNA): TGTGCCAGCAGCTTCTACAGGGGGGACAACAATGAGCAGTTCTTC. Residues: CASSFYRGDNNEQFF.

The rearrangement uses TRBV19 and TRBJ2-3; 11 bases line up with TRBD2. Germline loops: CDR1 LNHDA, CDR2 SQIVND (reference sequence). The CDR3 is made up of 17 amino acids. J gave up 5 bases and V 5 bases, and 12 bases lay outside the gene matches. CDR3 DNA sequence: TGTGCCAGTAGTGTGAGCCCTAGCGGGGGGTCCAGAGATACGCAGTATTTT. Protein product: CASSVSPSGGSRDTQYF.

The genes are TRBV27 and TRBJ1-2, with a possible D match to TRBD1 (5 bases). With 6 bases removed from V and 2 bases from J, the gap between germline ends came to 10 bases. The germline V gene encodes CDR1 MNHEY and CDR2 SMNVEV (reference sequence). The CDR3 contains 13 residues. CDR3 bases: TGTGCCAGCAGCAAAGGGGTGAACTATGGCTACACCTTC. This translates into CASSKGVNYGYTF.

The chain couples TRBV19 to TRBJ2-2; D ambiguous. V lost 10 bases and J lost 0, with 15 bases in between. Germline CDR1 and CDR2: LNHDA and SQIVND (reference sequence). CDR3 size: 15 residues. This CDR3 reads CATGPGSPNTGELFF. CDR3 nucleotides: TGTGCCACTGGCCCCGGGTCACCGAACACCGGGGAGCTGTTTTTT.

J is TRBJ2-1 and V is TRBV27; TRBD2 matches 14 bases. Per germline, CDR1 MNHEY and CDR2 SMNVEV (reference sequence). Trimming cost V 4 bases and J 8 bases; bases outside gene matches: 7. There are 16 residues in the CDR3. The CDR3 protein is CASSSLGTSGSYEQFF. CDR3 bases: TGTGCCAGCAGTTCTCTGGGGACTAGCGGGAGTTATGAGCAGTTCTTC.

This chain links TRBV6-5 with TRBJ1-5; D possibly corresponds to TRBD1 (6 bases). Germline V gene lookup returns CDR1 MNHEY and CDR2 SVGAGI. V dropped 6 bases and J dropped 2 bases, with 14 bases sitting between them. CDR3 size: 15 residues. CDR3 coding DNA: TGTGCCAGCAGACCAGGGGATGGGGGCAATCAGCCCCAGCATTTT. Amino acid sequence: CASRPGDGGNQPQHF.

To note about this clone: Other DNA sequences in this specimen translate into the identical CDR3. This chain connects TRBV7-2 to TRBJ2-5, with 7 positions matching TRBD1. J lost 1 base, V lost 1 base, and 3 bases had no gene match. This CDR3 has 15 amino acids. Germline V gives CDR1 SGHTA, CDR2 FQGNSA. The CDR3 reads CASSLVDRAQETQYF. Here the CDR3 DNA reads TGTGCCAGCAGCTTAGTAGACAGGGCCCAAGAGACCCAGTACTTC.

The rearrangement joins TRBV5-1 to TRBJ1-2, with D unresolved. Looked up from germline, CDR1 is SGHRS and CDR2 is YFSETQ. CDR3 length: 12 amino acids. Trimming cost V 0 bases and J 3 bases, with 3 bases left between them. CDR3 sequence: CASSLDYYGYTF. The CDR3 DNA sequence: TGCGCCAGCAGCTTGGACTACTATGGCTACACCTTC. Full variable domain (outside the CDR3, taken from reference TRBV5-1 and TRBJ1-2): KAGVTQTPRYLIKTRGQQVTLSCSPISGHRSVSWYQQTPGQGLQFLFEYFSETQRNKGNFPGRFSGRQFSNSRSEMNVSTLELGDSALYLCASSLDYYGYTFGSGTRLTVV.

The V and J genes are TRBV19 and TRBJ1-4; tentative D call: TRBD1 (5 bases). The CDR3 loop spans 14 amino acids. V lost 7 bases and J lost 7, with 16 bases in between. In germline, CDR1 is LNHDA, CDR2 SQIVND (reference sequence). The CDR3 nucleotides read TGTGCCAGTACCAACCGGGGGTCAAGTGAAAAACTGTTTTTT. Protein: CASTNRGSSEKLFF.

V is TRBV6-5 and J is TRBJ1-6, with D maybe TRBD1 (6 bases). Deletions cut 6 bases from V and 6 bases from J, with 15 bases between. Germline-derived CDR1 and CDR2 are MNHEY and SVGAGI. The CDR3 has 15 residues. DNA of the CDR3: TGTGCCAGCAGAAGGGACACCTTTTTTAATTCACCCCTCCACTTT. Amino acid sequence: CASRRDTFFNSPLHF.

The chain joins TRBV7-2 to TRBJ1-5; 7 bases are a match to TRBD1. V lost 1 base, J lost 7 bases, and 7 bases stayed unmatched. Germline loops: CDR1 SGHTA, CDR2 FQGNSA. This CDR3 has 15 residues. CDR3 residues: CASSLESGTAQPQHF. In DNA, the CDR3 is TGTGCCAGCAGCTTAGAGTCCGGGACAGCCCAGCCCCAGCATTTT.